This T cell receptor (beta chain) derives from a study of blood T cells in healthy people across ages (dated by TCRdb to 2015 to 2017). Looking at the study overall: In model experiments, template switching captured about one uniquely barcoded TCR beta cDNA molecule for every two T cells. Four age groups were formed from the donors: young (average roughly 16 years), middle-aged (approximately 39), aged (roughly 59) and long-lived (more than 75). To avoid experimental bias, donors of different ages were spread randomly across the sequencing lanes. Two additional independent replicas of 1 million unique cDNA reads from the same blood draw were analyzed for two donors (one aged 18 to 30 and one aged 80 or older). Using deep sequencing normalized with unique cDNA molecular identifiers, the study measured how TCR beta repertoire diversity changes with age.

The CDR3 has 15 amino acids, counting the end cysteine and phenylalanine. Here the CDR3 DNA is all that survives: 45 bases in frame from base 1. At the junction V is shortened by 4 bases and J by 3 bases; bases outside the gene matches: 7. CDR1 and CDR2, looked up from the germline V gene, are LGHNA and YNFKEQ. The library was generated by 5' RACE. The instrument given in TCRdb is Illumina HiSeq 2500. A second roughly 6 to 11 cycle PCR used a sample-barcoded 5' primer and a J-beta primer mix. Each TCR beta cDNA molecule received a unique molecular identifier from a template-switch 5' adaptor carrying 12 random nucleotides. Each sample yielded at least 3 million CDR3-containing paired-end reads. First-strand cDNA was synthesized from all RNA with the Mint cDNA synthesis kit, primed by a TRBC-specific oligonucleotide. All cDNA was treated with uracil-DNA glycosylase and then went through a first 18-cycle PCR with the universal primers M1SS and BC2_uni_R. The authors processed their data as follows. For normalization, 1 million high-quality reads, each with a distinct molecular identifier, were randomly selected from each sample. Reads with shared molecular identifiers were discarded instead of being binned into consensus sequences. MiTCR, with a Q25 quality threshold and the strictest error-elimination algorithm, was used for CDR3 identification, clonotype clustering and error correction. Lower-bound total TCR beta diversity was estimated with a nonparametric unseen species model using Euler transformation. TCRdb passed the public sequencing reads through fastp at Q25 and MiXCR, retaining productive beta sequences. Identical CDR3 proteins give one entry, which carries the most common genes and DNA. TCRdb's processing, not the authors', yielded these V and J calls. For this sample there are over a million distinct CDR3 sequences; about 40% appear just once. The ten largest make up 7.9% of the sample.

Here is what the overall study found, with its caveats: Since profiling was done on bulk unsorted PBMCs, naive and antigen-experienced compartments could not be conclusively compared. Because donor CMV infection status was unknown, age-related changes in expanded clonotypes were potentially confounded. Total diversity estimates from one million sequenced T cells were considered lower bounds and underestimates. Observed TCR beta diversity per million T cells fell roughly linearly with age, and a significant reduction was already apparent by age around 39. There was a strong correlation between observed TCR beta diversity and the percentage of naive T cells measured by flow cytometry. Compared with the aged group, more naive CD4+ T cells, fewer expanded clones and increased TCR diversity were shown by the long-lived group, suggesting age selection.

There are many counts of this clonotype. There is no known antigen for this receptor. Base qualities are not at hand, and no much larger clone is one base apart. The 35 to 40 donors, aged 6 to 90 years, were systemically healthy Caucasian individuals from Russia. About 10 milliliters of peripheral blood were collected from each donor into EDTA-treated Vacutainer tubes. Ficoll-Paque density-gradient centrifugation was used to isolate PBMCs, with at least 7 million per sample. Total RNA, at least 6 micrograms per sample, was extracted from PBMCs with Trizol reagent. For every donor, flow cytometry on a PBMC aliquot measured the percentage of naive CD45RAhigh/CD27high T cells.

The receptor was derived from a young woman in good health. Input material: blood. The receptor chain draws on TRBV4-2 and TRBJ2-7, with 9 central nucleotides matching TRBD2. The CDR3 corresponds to CASSLGSSGSYEQYF. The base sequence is TGTGCCAGCAGCCTAGGGAGTAGCGGGAGCTACGAGCAGTACTTC.